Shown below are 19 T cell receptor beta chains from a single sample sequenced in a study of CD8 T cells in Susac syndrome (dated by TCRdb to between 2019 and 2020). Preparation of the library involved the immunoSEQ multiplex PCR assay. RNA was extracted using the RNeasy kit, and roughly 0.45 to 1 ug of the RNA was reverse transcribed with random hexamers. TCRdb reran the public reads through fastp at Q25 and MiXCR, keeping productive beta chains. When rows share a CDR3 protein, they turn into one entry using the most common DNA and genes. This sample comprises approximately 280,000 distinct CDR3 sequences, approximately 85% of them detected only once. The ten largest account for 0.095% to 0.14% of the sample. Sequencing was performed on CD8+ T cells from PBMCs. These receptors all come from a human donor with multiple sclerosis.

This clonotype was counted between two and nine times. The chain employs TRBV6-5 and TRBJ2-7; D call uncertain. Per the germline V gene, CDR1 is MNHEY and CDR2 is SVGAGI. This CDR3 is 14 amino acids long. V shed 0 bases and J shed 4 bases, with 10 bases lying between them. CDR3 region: CASSYSKGSYEQYF. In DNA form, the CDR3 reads TGTGCCAGCAGTTACTCGAAGGGTTCGTACGAGCAGTACTTC.

This CDR3 reads CASSLGRGPSSYNEQFF. CDR3 sequence (DNA): TGTGCCAGCAGCTTGGGAAGGGGACCTTCCTCCTACAATGAGCAGTTCTTC. The J gene is TRBJ2-1, the V gene TRBV5-6; D may match TRBD1 or TRBD2 (5 bases each). Trimming removed 0 bases from V and 0 bases from J, with 13 bases in between. This CDR3 region has 17 residues. The germline CDR1 and CDR2 sequences are SGHDT and YYEEEE.

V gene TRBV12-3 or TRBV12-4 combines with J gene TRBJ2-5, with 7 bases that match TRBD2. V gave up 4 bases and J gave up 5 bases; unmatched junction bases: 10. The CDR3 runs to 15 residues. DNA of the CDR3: TGTGCCAGCAGTTCGAGACTAGCTGGGAGGGAGACCCAGTACTTC. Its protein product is CASSSRLAGRETQYF.

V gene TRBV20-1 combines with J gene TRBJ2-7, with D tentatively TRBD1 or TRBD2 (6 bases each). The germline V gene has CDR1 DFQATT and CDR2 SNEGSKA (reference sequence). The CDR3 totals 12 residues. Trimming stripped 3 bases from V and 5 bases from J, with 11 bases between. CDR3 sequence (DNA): TGCAGTGCTAGCTGGGGGGCCAACGAGCAGTACTTC. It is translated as CSASWGANEQYF.

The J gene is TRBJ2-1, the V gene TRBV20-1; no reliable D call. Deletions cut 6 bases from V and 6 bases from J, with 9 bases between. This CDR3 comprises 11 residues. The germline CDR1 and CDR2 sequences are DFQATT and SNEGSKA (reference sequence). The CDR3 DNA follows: TGCAGTGCAATAGTACCCAATGAGCAGTTCTTC. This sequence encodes CSAIVPNEQFF.

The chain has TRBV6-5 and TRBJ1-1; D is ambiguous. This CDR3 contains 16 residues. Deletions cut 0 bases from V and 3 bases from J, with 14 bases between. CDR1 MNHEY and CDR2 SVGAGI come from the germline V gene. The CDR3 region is CASSYSRGSFDTEAFF. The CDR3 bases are TGTGCCAGCAGTTACTCGAGAGGCTCTTTCGACACTGAAGCTTTCTTT.

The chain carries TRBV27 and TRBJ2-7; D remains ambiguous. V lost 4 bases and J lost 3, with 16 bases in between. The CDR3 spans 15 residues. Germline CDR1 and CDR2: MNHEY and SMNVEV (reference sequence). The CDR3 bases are TGTGCCAGCAGTTCGTTACCCCCACGGATCTACGAGCAGTACTTC. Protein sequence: CASSSLPPRIYEQYF.

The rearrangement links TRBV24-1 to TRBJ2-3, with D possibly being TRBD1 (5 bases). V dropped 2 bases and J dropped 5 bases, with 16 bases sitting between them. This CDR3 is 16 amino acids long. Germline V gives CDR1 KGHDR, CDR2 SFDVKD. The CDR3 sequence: CATSDSASREEDTQYF. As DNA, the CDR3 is TGTGCCACCAGTGATTCCGCCTCCAGGGAAGAAGATACGCAGTATTTT.

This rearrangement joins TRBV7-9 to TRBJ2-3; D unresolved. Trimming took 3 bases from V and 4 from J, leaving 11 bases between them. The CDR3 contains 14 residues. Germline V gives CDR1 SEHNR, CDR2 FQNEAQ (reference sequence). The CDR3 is CASSFVGSADTQYF. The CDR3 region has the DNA TGTGCCAGCAGCTTCGTGGGAAGCGCAGATACGCAGTATTTT.

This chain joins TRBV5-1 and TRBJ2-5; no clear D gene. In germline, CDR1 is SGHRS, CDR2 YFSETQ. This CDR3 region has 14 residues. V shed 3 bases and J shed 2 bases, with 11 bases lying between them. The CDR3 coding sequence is TGCGCCAGCAGCTCTTGGAAGGATCAAGAGACCCAGTACTTC. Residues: CASSSWKDQETQYF.

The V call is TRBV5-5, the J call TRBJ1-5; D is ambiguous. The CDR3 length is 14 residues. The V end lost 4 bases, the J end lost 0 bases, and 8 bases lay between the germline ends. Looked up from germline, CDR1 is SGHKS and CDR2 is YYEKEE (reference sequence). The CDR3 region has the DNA TGTGCCAGCAGCGCCGGGAATAGCAATCAGCCCCAGCATTTT. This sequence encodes CASSAGNSNQPQHF.

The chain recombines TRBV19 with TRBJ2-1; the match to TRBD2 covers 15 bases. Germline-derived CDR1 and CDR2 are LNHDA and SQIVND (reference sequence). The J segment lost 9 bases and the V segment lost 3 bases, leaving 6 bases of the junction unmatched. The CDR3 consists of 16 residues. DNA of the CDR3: TGTGCCAGTAGTATGGGACTAGCGGGAGGACTCAGTGAGCAGTTCTTC. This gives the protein CASSMGLAGGLSEQFF.

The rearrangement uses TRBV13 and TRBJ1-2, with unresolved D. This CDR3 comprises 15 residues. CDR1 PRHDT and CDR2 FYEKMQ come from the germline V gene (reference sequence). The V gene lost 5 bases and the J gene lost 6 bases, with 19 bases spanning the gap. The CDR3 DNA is TGTGCCAGCAGCCTTTGGAGCAGTCCGCCTAATGGCTACACCTTC. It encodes CASSLWSSPPNGYTF.

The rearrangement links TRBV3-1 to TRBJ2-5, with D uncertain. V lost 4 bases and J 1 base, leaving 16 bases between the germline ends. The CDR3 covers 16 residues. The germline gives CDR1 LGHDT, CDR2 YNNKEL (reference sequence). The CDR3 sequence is CASSPPLGFSQETQYF. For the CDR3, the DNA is TGTGCCAGCAGCCCGCCCCTTGGGTTCAGCCAAGAGACCCAGTACTTC.

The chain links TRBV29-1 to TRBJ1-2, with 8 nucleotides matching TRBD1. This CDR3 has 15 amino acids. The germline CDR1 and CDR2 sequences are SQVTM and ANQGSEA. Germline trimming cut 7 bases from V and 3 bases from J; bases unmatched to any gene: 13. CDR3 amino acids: CSARSGTGGDYGYTF. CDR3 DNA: TGCAGCGCCCGATCCGGGACAGGCGGCGACTATGGCTACACCTTC.

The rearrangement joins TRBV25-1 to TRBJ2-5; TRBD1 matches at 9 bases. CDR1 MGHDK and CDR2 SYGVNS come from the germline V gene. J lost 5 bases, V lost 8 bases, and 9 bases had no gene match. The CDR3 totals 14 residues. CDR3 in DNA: TGTGCCAGCGGGGACCGGGACAGGGAGGAGACCCAGTACTTC. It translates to CASGDRDREETQYF.

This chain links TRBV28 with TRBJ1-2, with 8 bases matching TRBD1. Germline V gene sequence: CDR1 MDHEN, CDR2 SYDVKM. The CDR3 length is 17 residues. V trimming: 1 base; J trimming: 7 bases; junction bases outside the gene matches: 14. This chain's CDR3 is CASSLSINRGGFGGYTF. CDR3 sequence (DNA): TGTGCCAGCAGTTTATCGATTAACAGGGGGGGCTTTGGTGGCTACACCTTC.

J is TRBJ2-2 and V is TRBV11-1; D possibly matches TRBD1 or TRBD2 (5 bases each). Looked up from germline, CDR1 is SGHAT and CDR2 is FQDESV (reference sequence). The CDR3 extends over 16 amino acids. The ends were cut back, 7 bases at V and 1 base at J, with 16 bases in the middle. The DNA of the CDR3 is TGTGCCAGCATCCTTGACGGGACGATGAACACCGGGGAGCTGTTTTTT. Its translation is CASILDGTMNTGELFF.

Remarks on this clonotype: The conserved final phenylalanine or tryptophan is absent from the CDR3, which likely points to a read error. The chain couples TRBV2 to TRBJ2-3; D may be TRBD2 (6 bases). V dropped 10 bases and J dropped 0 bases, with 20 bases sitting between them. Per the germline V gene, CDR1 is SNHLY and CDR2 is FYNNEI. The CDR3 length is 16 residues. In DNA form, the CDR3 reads TGTGCCACCGGGAGCCTGGCGGTGTCGAGCACAGATACGCAGTATCTT. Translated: CATGSLAVSSTDTQYL.